This is a list of T cell receptor beta chains from one sample in a study of T-cell memory formation after mild COVID-19. Each CDR3 protein is one row after TCRdb ran MiXCR on the 5' RACE reads. The sample yields about 540,000 distinct CDR3 sequences, roughly 20% seen once. Sequencing used PBMCs or a T cell subset sorted from them (not recorded which). The receptors were sampled from an adult woman who had mild COVID-19 (a few samples of this study predate the infection). Cell type and time point are not known. The CDR3 runs from the conserved cysteine through the conserved F or W. Each record gives: V gene, clone size, D gene, CDR3 length, J gene, CDR3 DNA, CDR3 protein. The D gene is left open where the match is weak. Clone size is shown for a subset of rows, as once, few, many or a class of expanded clone.

V: TRBV5-1; size: many; D: TRBD1; length: 15; J: TRBJ2-7; DNA: TGCGCCAGCAGCTTGGAGGGACAGGGCTGGAACGAGCAGTACTTC; CDR3: CASSLEGQGWNEQYF
V: TRBV28; size: few; D: TRBD1; length: 13; J: TRBJ2-7; DNA: TGTGCCAGCAGTTGGGGACAGTCCTACGAGCAGTACTTC; CDR3: CASSWGQSYEQYF
V: TRBV7-9; size: -; D: -; length: 15; J: TRBJ2-2; DNA: TGTGCCAGCAGCTTAGGGAGTAGGAACACCGGGGAGCTGTTTTTT; CDR3: CASSLGSRNTGELFF
V: TRBV12-3/TRBV12-4; size: few; D: -; length: 13; J: TRBJ2-5; DNA: TGTGCCAGCAGGGCCCAGGGGGGCAGGGCCCAGTACTTC; CDR3: CASRAQGGRAQYF
V: TRBV12-3/TRBV12-4; size: few; D: -; length: 18; J: TRBJ2-3; DNA: TGTGCCAGCAGTTTAGCGCTACCCAGGGCCCTAAGCACAGATACGCAGTATTTT; CDR3: CASSLALPRALSTDTQYF
V: TRBV12-3/TRBV12-4; size: few; D: TRBD1; length: 15; J: TRBJ2-1; DNA: TGTGCCAGCAGTTTAGAGGGACAGCTCTACAATGAGCAGTTCTTC; CDR3: CASSLEGQLYNEQFF
V: TRBV24-1; size: few; D: -; length: 14; J: TRBJ1-1; DNA: TGTGCCACCAGTGATTTTCGCATGAACACTGAAGCTTTCTTT; CDR3: CATSDFRMNTEAFF
V: TRBV20-1; size: few; D: TRBD1; length: 13; J: TRBJ1-2; DNA: TGCAGTGCACCCGACAGGGGGACCTATGGCCACACCTTC; CDR3: CSAPDRGTYGHTF
V: TRBV4-1; size: many; D: -; length: 17; J: TRBJ2-7; DNA: TGCGCCAGCAGCCAAGATTCTGAGGGCTTGTATCCCTACGAGCAGTACTTC; CDR3: CASSQDSEGLYPYEQYF
V: TRBV4-3; size: -; D: TRBD1; length: 16; J: TRBJ1-1; DNA: TGCGCCAGCAGCCAAGATTACGACAGGGGGAACACTGAAGCTTTCTTT; CDR3: CASSQDYDRGNTEAFF
V: TRBV19; size: -; D: TRBD1; length: 14; J: TRBJ2-7; DNA: TGTGCCAGTAGTATAGGGACAGGGGGCGGCGAGCAGTACTTC; CDR3: CASSIGTGGGEQYF
V: TRBV14; size: few; D: TRBD1; length: 15; J: TRBJ1-4; DNA: TGTGCCAGCAGCGGAAGACAGGGGGCGCGCGAAAAACTGTTTTTT; CDR3: CASSGRQGAREKLFF
V: TRBV7-3; size: few; D: -; length: 14; J: TRBJ2-1; DNA: TGTGCCAGCAGCTTAAATCTAGGTAGCAATGAGCAGTTCTTC; CDR3: CASSLNLGSNEQFF
V: TRBV20-1; size: few; D: -; length: 17; J: TRBJ2-6; DNA: TGCAGTGCTAGAGCTCCCGGGACGCTCTCTGGGGCCAACGTCCTGACTTTC; CDR3: CSARAPGTLSGANVLTF
V: TRBV13; size: -; D: TRBD2; length: 16; J: TRBJ2-3; DNA: TGTGCCAGCAGCTTAGAGCGGGGGGTGATCACAGATACGCAGTATTTT; CDR3: CASSLERGVITDTQYF
V: TRBV7-2; size: many; D: TRBD2; length: 15; J: TRBJ2-1; DNA: TGTGCCAGCAGCCCGAGACTAGCGGGAGGAAAGGAGCAGTTCTTC; CDR3: CASSPRLAGGKEQFF
V: TRBV12-3/TRBV12-4; size: many; D: TRBD1; length: 16; J: TRBJ2-3; DNA: TGTGCCAGCAGTTCCCCCGGGACAGTATTTACAGATACGCAGTATTTT; CDR3: CASSSPGTVFTDTQYF
V: TRBV6-6; size: -; D: TRBD2; length: 14; J: TRBJ2-1; DNA: TGTGCCAGTTCTGAAAGCGGGAGAATATATGAGCAGTTCTTC; CDR3: CASSESGRIYEQFF
V: TRBV4-2; size: -; D: -; length: 13; J: TRBJ1-5; DNA: TGTGCCAGCAGCCAAGAAAGGGTTCAGCCCCAGCATTTT; CDR3: CASSQERVQPQHF
V: TRBV7-2; size: -; D: -; length: 13; J: TRBJ2-3; DNA: TGTGCCAGCAGCAAATGGAGGGGGGATACGCAGTATTTT; CDR3: CASSKWRGDTQYF
V: TRBV12-3/TRBV12-4; size: many; D: -; length: 13; J: TRBJ2-1; DNA: TGTGCCAGCAGTTTACGACAGGACAATGAGCAGTTCTTC; CDR3: CASSLRQDNEQFF
V: TRBV12-3/TRBV12-4; size: many; D: -; length: 14; J: TRBJ2-2; DNA: TGTGCCAGCAGTTTCACACAGAACACCGGGGAGCTGTTTTTT; CDR3: CASSFTQNTGELFF
V: TRBV29-1; size: -; D: TRBD2; length: 20; J: TRBJ2-5; DNA: TGCAGCGTCCAGTCCCCTAAAGTTGCTAGCGGGGAAGCTTACCAAGAGACCCAGTACTTC; CDR3: CSVQSPKVASGEAYQETQYF
V: TRBV7-9; size: -; D: -; length: 13; J: TRBJ2-5; DNA: TGTGCCACCCGAACCGGGACAAAAGAGACCCAGTACTTC; CDR3: CATRTGTKETQYF
V: TRBV5-6; size: few; D: -; length: 13; J: TRBJ2-7; DNA: TGTGCCAGCAGCTCCCTGGGGCTCTACGAGCAGTACTTC; CDR3: CASSSLGLYEQYF
V: TRBV5-1; size: few; D: -; length: 13; J: TRBJ2-7; DNA: TGCGCCAGCAGTCCCGGGACATTCTACGAGCAGTACTTC; CDR3: CASSPGTFYEQYF
V: TRBV11-3; size: -; D: -; length: 14; J: TRBJ2-1; DNA: TGTGCCAGCAGCTACGGGACTCGCCGAGGTGAGCAGTTCTTC; CDR3: CASSYGTRRGEQFF
V: TRBV12-3/TRBV12-4; size: once; D: TRBD1; length: 16; J: TRBJ2-7; DNA: TGTGCCAGCAGTTTGACATTCCCCGGGACAGGGGAAGAGCAGTACTTC; CDR3: CASSLTFPGTGEEQYF
V: TRBV20-1; size: -; D: TRBD2; length: 15; J: TRBJ2-3; DNA: TGCAGTGCTCCACTAGCGGGGGGCAGCAGAGATACGCAGTATTTT; CDR3: CSAPLAGGSRDTQYF
V: TRBV18; size: -; D: -; length: 11; J: TRBJ2-2; DNA: TGTGCCGGGGGAATAATCGGGGAGCTGTTTTTT; CDR3: CAGGIIGELFF
V: TRBV9; size: few; D: -; length: 12; J: TRBJ2-7; DNA: TGTGCCAGCAGCGTTCCGGGGGCCGAGCAGTACTTC; CDR3: CASSVPGAEQYF
V: TRBV4-3; size: few; D: -; length: 15; J: TRBJ1-1; DNA: TGCGCCAGCAGCCAAAATGTAGTTGGGCAGAACCAAGCTTTCTTT; CDR3: CASSQNVVGQNQAFF
V: TRBV2; size: few; D: -; length: 8; J: TRBJ2-3; DNA: TGTGCCAGAGATACGCAGTATTTT; CDR3: CARDTQYF
V: TRBV11-2; size: many; D: -; length: 16; J: TRBJ2-7; DNA: TGTGCCAGCAGCTCTACAGGGGTGCGGGGGACCTACGAGCAGTACTTC; CDR3: CASSSTGVRGTYEQYF
V: TRBV7-9; size: -; D: TRBD2; length: 13; J: TRBJ2-1; DNA: TGTGCCAGCAGCGTAGCGGGTGGAGGTGAGCAGTTCTTC; CDR3: CASSVAGGGEQFF
V: TRBV10-3; size: few; D: -; length: 12; J: TRBJ2-1; DNA: TGTGCCATCAGGGACAGCAACAATGAGCAGTTCTTC; CDR3: CAIRDSNNEQFF
V: TRBV7-9; size: many; D: -; length: 13; J: TRBJ2-5; DNA: TGTGCCAGCAGCTTAGACTGGGAAGAGACCCAGTACTTC; CDR3: CASSLDWEETQYF
V: TRBV12-3/TRBV12-4; size: few; D: -; length: 13; J: TRBJ2-7; DNA: TGTGCCAGCAGGGGCGAGACAGGCTACGAGCAGTACTTC; CDR3: CASRGETGYEQYF
V: TRBV7-9; size: few; D: -; length: 14; J: TRBJ2-7; DNA: TGTGCCAGCAGCTCAGAGCCGGCTACCTACGAGCAGTACTTC; CDR3: CASSSEPATYEQYF
V: TRBV20-1; size: -; D: TRBD2; length: 16; J: TRBJ2-5; DNA: TGCAGTGCTAACCCCCTTCGAGCGGGGGACAAAGAGACCCAGTACTTC; CDR3: CSANPLRAGDKETQYF
V: TRBV30; size: few; D: TRBD2; length: 13; J: TRBJ2-1; DNA: TGTGCCTGGAGTCTGACGACTAGCGTGTCGATGGGGTTC; CDR3: CAWSLTTSVSMGF
V: TRBV20-1; size: few; D: -; length: 14; J: TRBJ2-7; DNA: TGCAGTGGTTCTGACTGGGGAACTACCTACGAGCAGTACTTC; CDR3: CSGSDWGTTYEQYF
V: TRBV20-1; size: -; D: -; length: 14; J: TRBJ1-5; DNA: TGCAGTGCTAGAGATCCTGGTATGCATCAGCCCCAGCATTTT; CDR3: CSARDPGMHQPQHF
V: TRBV7-7; size: -; D: -; length: 16; J: TRBJ2-7; DNA: TGTGCTAGCAGCTTAGAACTGCAGACTAGTGTGGGGGAGCAGTACTTC; CDR3: CASSLELQTSVGEQYF
V: TRBV24-1; size: -; D: TRBD2; length: 19; J: TRBJ2-1; DNA: TGTGCCACCAGTGATTCCGGGACTAGCTCCCCGAGGGGGATCAATGAGCAGTTCTTC; CDR3: CATSDSGTSSPRGINEQFF
V: TRBV9; size: -; D: -; length: 14; J: TRBJ1-2; DNA: TGTGCCAGCAGCGTTGTGGGGGGTTCCTATGGCTACACCTTC; CDR3: CASSVVGGSYGYTF
V: TRBV20-1; size: -; D: -; length: 16; J: TRBJ1-1; DNA: TGCAGTGCTAGGGATATCGGACAGACCTCACTCACTGAAGCTTTCTTT; CDR3: CSARDIGQTSLTEAFF
V: TRBV12-3/TRBV12-4; size: few; D: TRBD1; length: 17; J: TRBJ1-1; DNA: TGTGCCAGCAGTCCCCTCCCGGGACAGGGGATGAACACTGAAGCTTTCTTT; CDR3: CASSPLPGQGMNTEAFF
V: TRBV5-1; size: few; D: -; length: 15; J: TRBJ2-1; DNA: TGCGCCAGCAGTCGTCTAGCGTTCTCCTACAATGAGCAGTTCTTC; CDR3: CASSRLAFSYNEQFF
V: TRBV7-9; size: -; D: TRBD1; length: 14; J: TRBJ1-2; DNA: TGTGCCAGCAGCCTCGGCGGGACAGTCTATGGCTACACCTTC; CDR3: CASSLGGTVYGYTF
V: TRBV7-9; size: few; D: -; length: 15; J: TRBJ1-4; DNA: TGTGCCAGCAGTCCGAGACAGGCAACTAATGAAAAACTGTTTTTT; CDR3: CASSPRQATNEKLFF
V: TRBV30; size: few; D: TRBD2; length: 17; J: TRBJ2-7; DNA: TGTGCCTGGAGTACCCACCCGGGACTAGTCCCTCATTACGAGCAGTACTTC; CDR3: CAWSTHPGLVPHYEQYF
V: TRBV12-3/TRBV12-4; size: -; D: -; length: 14; J: TRBJ1-1; DNA: TGTGCCAGCAGTTTCGCTACGGGAGGCACTGAAGCTTTCTTT; CDR3: CASSFATGGTEAFF
V: TRBV24-1; size: -; D: -; length: 13; J: TRBJ2-3; DNA: TGTGCCACCAGTGATGGCCGGACAGATACGCAGTATTTT; CDR3: CATSDGRTDTQYF
V: TRBV7-8; size: few; D: -; length: 16; J: TRBJ1-4; DNA: TGTGCCAGCAGCTTAGGAGCCGGGACAACGGATGAAAAACTGTTTTTT; CDR3: CASSLGAGTTDEKLFF